The T cell receptor beta chain under discussion was sequenced for a study of blood T cells in healthy people across ages. The second PCR ran roughly 6 to 11 cycles with a sample-barcoded 5' primer and J-beta primers. One entry per CDR3 protein results from TCRdb running MiXCR on the 5' RACE reads. This table has about 670,000 distinct CDR3 sequences, around two fifths appearing once. The V gene lost 7 bases and the J gene lost 1 base, with 17 bases spanning the gap. CDR3 size: 15 residues. Germline V gene sequence: CDR1 SQVTM, CDR2 ANQGSEA. This clonotype was seen a few times. The specimen sequenced was blood. The rearrangement joins TRBV29-1 to TRBJ2-4; no firm D call. This receptor was identified in an older man in good health. The CDR3 nucleotides are TGCAGCGCCCTGGAAGCATGGCGCGCCAAAAACATTCAGTACTTC. It specifies CSALEAWRAKNIQYF.